The 30 T cell receptor beta chains below were found in one sample sequenced in a study of T-cell memory formation after mild COVID-19. TCRdb analysed the 5' RACE reads with MiXCR anew, one entry per CDR3 protein. Of a few hundred thousand distinct CDR3 sequences detected, 15% to 20% appear once; the ten largest clones hold over 20%. The material sequenced was PBMCs or a T cell subset sorted from them (not recorded which). Source of these receptors: a man between 18 and 35 years old who had mild COVID-19 (a few samples of this study predate the infection). Cell type and time point are not known.

The gene calls are TRBV7-3 and TRBJ1-4, with TRBD1 as a possible D gene (5 bases). Trimming cost V 3 bases and J 0 bases, with 8 bases left between them. The length of the CDR3 is 15 residues. Germline CDR1 SGHTA, CDR2 FQGTGA. CDR3 in amino acids: CASSFAGTTNEKLFF. CDR3 coding DNA: TGTGCCAGCAGCTTCGCAGGGACAACTAATGAAAAACTGTTTTTT.

The V call is TRBV7-2, the J call TRBJ1-1; D possibly corresponds to TRBD1 (5 bases). Trimming pared 5 bases from V and 12 bases from J, leaving 19 bases between. CDR1 and CDR2 from the germline V gene are SGHTA and FQGNSA. CDR3 length equals 13 residues. For the CDR3, the DNA is TGTGCCAGCAGCACGGCGACAGACCTGATTTCTTTCTTT. Encoded protein: CASSTATDLISFF.

This chain connects TRBV12-3 or TRBV12-4 to TRBJ1-4; 9 bases align to TRBD1. J gave up 8 bases and V 6 bases, and 7 bases lay outside the gene matches. The CDR3 runs 14 residues. The CDR3 sequence: CASRSRQGDEKLFF. The CDR3 DNA sequence: TGTGCCAGCAGATCGAGACAGGGGGACGAAAAACTGTTTTTT.

The chain couples TRBV20-1 to TRBJ1-1; D not resolved. Germline CDR1 and CDR2: DFQATT and SNEGSKA (reference sequence). Trimming took 2 bases from V and 5 from J, leaving 15 bases between them. This CDR3 has 14 amino acids. DNA for the CDR3: TGCAGTGCTAGACAGCCGGGCCCGGGAACTGAAGCTTTCTTT. Translation: CSARQPGPGTEAFF.

The chain is built from TRBV7-3 and TRBJ2-3; 9 bases fit TRBD2. Per germline, CDR1 SGHTA and CDR2 FQGTGA. This CDR3 is built from 15 residues. The junction had 6 bases not matched to a gene; V was cut back by 4 bases and J by 4 bases. CDR3 coding DNA: TGTGCCAGCAGCTCGCGGGGGGGCGGTCCAGATACGCAGTATTTT. It is translated as CASSSRGGGPDTQYF.

The genes are TRBV4-1 and TRBJ1-2; D call uncertain. V lost 0 bases, J lost 4 bases, and 12 bases lay in between. The CDR3 has 15 residues. Germline CDR1 MGHRA, CDR2 YSYEKL. CDR3 nucleotide sequence: TGCGCCAGCAGCCAAGAAAGTCAGATTTTCTATGGCTACACCTTC. Translation gives CASSQESQIFYGYTF.

A few counts support this clonotype. The chain uses TRBV4-3 and TRBJ1-4; D gene uncertain. The CDR3 spans 16 residues. The germline gives CDR1 LGHNA, CDR2 YSLEER. V lost 0 bases and J lost 1, with 9 bases in between. Here the CDR3 DNA reads TGCGCCAGCAGCCAAGATCTCCGGGGAACTAATGAAAAACTGTTTTTT. This translates into CASSQDLRGTNEKLFF.

This clonotype was observed a few times. The rearrangement links TRBV6-5 to TRBJ2-5; tentative D call: TRBD1 (6 bases). This CDR3 has 11 residues. V lost 8 bases and J 5 bases, leaving 9 bases between the germline ends. Germline V gene lookup returns CDR1 MNHEY and CDR2 SVGAGI. CDR3 sequence: CASVRGETQYF. CDR3 bases: TGTGCCAGCGTCAGGGGCGAGACCCAGTACTTC.

The chain has TRBV28 and TRBJ1-6; weak D call: TRBD1 (6 bases). Trimming pared 6 bases from V and 1 base from J, leaving 13 bases between. Germline loops: CDR1 MDHEN, CDR2 SYDVKM. This CDR3 is 16 amino acids long. The CDR3 sequence is CASSLGQWSYNSPLHF. The CDR3 nucleotides are TGTGCCAGCAGCCTTGGACAGTGGTCCTATAATTCACCCCTCCACTTT.

J is TRBJ2-2 and V is TRBV4-1, with D unclear. The CDR3 extends over 13 amino acids. The V gene's germline CDR1 is MGHRA and CDR2 YSYEKL. V was trimmed by 0 bases and J by 7 bases, leaving 6 bases between them. DNA of the CDR3: TGCGCCAGCAGCCAAGATAGGAACGGGGAGCTGTTTTTT. Its translation: CASSQDRNGELFF.

The V gene is TRBV10-2, the J gene TRBJ2-7, with 7 bases lining up with TRBD1. This CDR3 spans 11 amino acids. With V trimmed by 7 bases and J by 6 bases, 3 bases remained unmatched. From germline, CDR1 is WSHSY and CDR2 SAAADI. In DNA, the CDR3 is TGCGCCAGCACACAGGGGAGCGAGCAGTACGTC. As protein: CASTQGSEQYV.

The V and J genes are TRBV7-9 and TRBJ2-3, with no clear D. V shed 6 bases and J shed 2 bases, with 9 bases lying between them. The CDR3 is 13 residues long. The germline gives CDR1 SEHNR, CDR2 FQNEAQ (reference sequence). Here the CDR3 reads CASRSGFTDTQYF. In nucleotides, the CDR3 is TGTGCCAGCAGGTCAGGTTTCACAGATACGCAGTATTTT.

This clonotype appeared a few times. V gene TRBV3-1 combines with J gene TRBJ1-1, with a possible D match to TRBD1 (6 bases). Germline loops: CDR1 LGHDT, CDR2 YNNKEL (reference sequence). This CDR3 contains 12 residues. V was pared by 0 bases and J by 12 bases, with 11 bases between. CDR3 DNA sequence: TGTGCCAGCAGCCAAGAGCGGGGGGCTCCTTTCTTT. Translating it yields CASSQERGAPFF.

The chain combines TRBV6-2 or TRBV6-3 with TRBJ2-5, with no clear D. The CDR3 is 12 residues long. V was trimmed by 2 bases and J by 9 bases, leaving 10 bases between them. Germline loops: CDR1 MNHEY, CDR2 SVGEGT. CDR3 sequence: CASSYVKQAQYF. The CDR3 DNA reads as TGTGCCAGCAGTTACGTCAAGCAGGCCCAGTACTTC.

The chain couples TRBV6-5 to TRBJ1-4; a possible D gene is TRBD1 (6 bases). CDR1 is MNHEY and CDR2 is SVGAGI in the germline V gene. V was clipped by 4 bases and J by 6 bases, with 15 bases between them. The CDR3 is made up of 15 amino acids. CDR3 amino acids: CASSLGAAGDEKLFF. The DNA for the CDR3 is TGTGCCAGCAGTTTAGGGGCCGCAGGGGATGAAAAACTGTTTTTT.

The genes are TRBV7-2 and TRBJ1-1; D unclear. The V and J ends lost 5 bases and 3 bases respectively, with 13 bases between them. CDR3 length: 14 residues. CDR1 is SGHTA, CDR2 FQGNSA, per germline. CDR3 in DNA: TGTGCCAGCAGCCCGCAGCGGGTCGACACTGAAGCTTTCTTT. This codes for CASSPQRVDTEAFF.

CDR3 residues: CASSQAGTSFYNEQFF. Written as DNA, the CDR3 is TGCGCCAGCAGCCAGGCCGGGACTAGCTTCTACAATGAGCAGTTCTTC. The chain uses TRBV4-1 and TRBJ2-1; 9 bases map to TRBD2. V was pared by 3 bases and J by 3 bases, with 6 bases of the junction left unmatched. Germline CDR1 reads MGHRA; CDR2 reads YSYEKL. The CDR3 extends over 16 amino acids.

This rearrangement joins TRBV5-1 to TRBJ2-7; tentative D call: TRBD1 (5 bases). Germline CDR1 is SGHRS and CDR2 is YFSETQ. Trimming shortened V by 1 base and J by 2 bases, and 7 bases separated the two germline ends. This CDR3 is 13 amino acids long. CDR3 sequence: CASSLMTAYEQYF. CDR3 bases: TGCGCCAGCAGCTTGATGACAGCCTACGAGCAGTACTTC.

The chain carries TRBV2 and TRBJ1-4, with TRBD1 matching 9 bases. The ends lost 5 bases at V and 4 bases at J; junction bases unmatched: 5. This CDR3 is built from 15 residues. Per germline, CDR1 SNHLY and CDR2 FYNNEI. CDR3 coding DNA: TGTGCCAGCAGTCCCGGGACAGGGTTTAATGAAAAACTGTTTTTT. The encoded protein is CASSPGTGFNEKLFF.

This clonotype appeared many times. The genes are TRBV6-5 and TRBJ2-2; 11 bases agree with TRBD2. J was trimmed by 0 bases and V by 0 bases; bases with no gene match: 3. CDR3 length: 18 amino acids. CDR1 is MNHEY and CDR2 is SVGAGI in the germline V gene. CDR3 DNA: TGTGCCAGCAGTTACTCCCTAGCGGGGGGACCGAACACCGGGGAGCTGTTTTTT. Translation gives CASSYSLAGGPNTGELFF.

In this sample, this clonotype turned up a few times. The chain carries TRBV10-3 and TRBJ1-2, with D unresolved. The V gene lost 6 bases and the J gene lost 7 bases, with 15 bases spanning the gap. The CDR3 contains 13 residues. Germline assignment: CDR1 ENHRY and CDR2 SYGVKD. CDR3 in amino acids: CAISEKSGFGYTF. The CDR3 region has the DNA TGTGCCATCAGCGAAAAATCGGGGTTTGGCTACACCTTC.

This chain uses TRBV15 with TRBJ2-3, with 9 bases matching TRBD2. CDR1 is LNHNV, CDR2 YYDKDF, per germline (reference sequence). Germline trimming cut 2 bases from V and 2 bases from J; bases unmatched to any gene: 5. There are 16 residues in the CDR3. CDR3 region: CATSRWSGGTTDTQYF. The CDR3 DNA reads TGTGCCACCAGCAGATGGAGCGGGGGGACCACAGATACGCAGTATTTT. Variable domain in full (rest from reference TRBV15 and TRBJ2-3): DAMVIQNPRYQVTQFGKPVTLSCSQTLNHNVMYWYQQKSSQAPKLLFHYYDKDFNNEADTPDNFQSRRPNTSFCFLDIRSPGLGDTAMYLCATSRWSGGTTDTQYFGPGTRLTVL.

The chain combines TRBV5-1 with TRBJ1-2; 7 nucleotides line up with TRBD1. The trim removed 1 base at V and 4 bases at J, leaving 1 base unmatched. In germline, CDR1 is SGHRS, CDR2 YFSETQ. This CDR3 comprises 13 residues. DNA for the CDR3: TGCGCCAGCAGCTTGTGGGACAGCTATGGCTACACCTTC. This gives the protein CASSLWDSYGYTF.

The chain recombines TRBV9 with TRBJ2-3, with D uncertain. Germline V gives CDR1 SGDLS, CDR2 YYNGEE. V lost 0 bases to trimming and J lost 5 bases, with 4 bases between them. This CDR3 is 12 amino acids long. The chain's CDR3 is CASSVGVDTQYF. The CDR3 coding sequence is TGTGCCAGCAGCGTAGGGGTAGATACGCAGTATTTT.

This clonotype came up a few times. The rearrangement joins TRBV7-3 to TRBJ1-1; weak D call: TRBD1 (5 bases). Trimming removed 4 bases at V and 1 base at J, with 10 bases between. Germline CDR1 and CDR2: SGHTA and FQGTGA. The CDR3 totals 14 residues. CDR3 nucleotides: TGTGCCAGCAGCTCCCTGGGACCGAACACTGAAGCTTTCTTT. Amino acids: CASSSLGPNTEAFF.

Ten or more counts support this clonotype. The V gene is TRBV5-1, the J gene TRBJ2-7; 9 bases map to TRBD2. The trim removed 2 bases at V and 0 bases at J, leaving 3 bases unmatched. The germline CDR1 and CDR2 sequences are SGHRS and YFSETQ. The length of the CDR3 is 15 residues. CDR3 protein: CASSFLAGPSYEQYF. CDR3 DNA: TGCGCCAGCAGCTTTCTAGCGGGGCCCTCCTACGAGCAGTACTTC.

DNA for the CDR3: TGTGCCACCCATAGACAGGGGTTTCAAGAGACCCAGTACTTC. Translated: CATHRQGFQETQYF. The chain couples TRBV28 to TRBJ2-5; 8 nucleotides line up with TRBD1. CDR3 length: 14 amino acids. CDR1 and CDR2 from the germline V gene are MDHEN and SYDVKM. The trim removed 10 bases at V and 2 bases at J, leaving 9 bases unmatched.

The V gene is TRBV7-2, the J gene TRBJ2-5; D remains unclear. The germline CDR1 and CDR2 sequences are SGHTA and FQGNSA. The CDR3 loop spans 13 amino acids. V shed 6 bases and J shed 5 bases, with 13 bases lying between them. The CDR3 nucleotides are TGTGCCAGCAGTCCCCCCGCCATTGAGACCCAGTACTTC. This gives the protein CASSPPAIETQYF.

This clonotype was detected only a few times. The chain employs TRBV6-6 and TRBJ1-6, with a tentative D call TRBD1 (6 bases). V shed 5 bases and J shed 10 bases, with 12 bases lying between them. Looked up from germline, CDR1 is MNHNY and CDR2 is SVGAGI (reference sequence). This CDR3 region has 13 residues. CDR3 in amino acids: CASSPTGLSPLHF. Here the CDR3 DNA reads TGTGCCAGCAGTCCAACAGGGTTATCACCCCTCCACTTT.

This clonotype was seen more than once but under ten times. This chain uses TRBV20-1 with TRBJ2-7; the match to TRBD1 covers 7 bases. V dropped 2 bases and J dropped 0; count of bases not matched to a gene: 7. Germline V lookup: CDR1 DFQATT, CDR2 SNEGSKA (reference sequence). This CDR3 region has 15 residues. CDR3 DNA: TGCAGTGCTAGACTCGGACAGGTCGACTCCTACGAGCAGTACTTC. It codes for CSARLGQVDSYEQYF.